These 16 T cell receptor beta chains came from one sample sequenced in a study of beta chain features in type 1 diabetes. Reverse transcribing all isolated RNA meant expressed TCRB transcripts were sequenced. Using immunoSEQ multiplex PCR, the repertoire was profiled, and TCRdb retains in-frame clones only, with some absent. The data contain under 950,000 clones, 15% to 20% of them seen just once; the ten biggest clones take up about 0.025%. Sequenced: naive CD4+ T cells from blood. The receptors stem from a woman aged 18-35 years in good health.

V and J are TRBV28 and TRBJ2-3; 9 bases match TRBD2. The CDR3 covers 16 residues. The germline V gene encodes CDR1 MDHEN and CDR2 SYDVKM. Trimming removed 5 bases from V and 4 bases from J; junction bases left unmatched: 10. CDR3 DNA sequence: TGTGCCAGCAGTCGATTAGCGGGAGTTAAGGCAGATACGCAGTATTTT. It yields the protein CASSRLAGVKADTQYF.

In its sample, this clone was seen a few times. The chain recombines TRBV29-1 with TRBJ2-6, with TRBD1 matching 7 bases. V lost 7 bases to trimming and J lost 0 bases; unmatched junction nucleotides: 6. Germline V gene sequence: CDR1 SQVTM, CDR2 ANQGSEA. CDR3 length: 15 residues. CDR3 DNA sequence: TGCAGCGCAGGACAGGCCAGCTCTGGGGCCAACGTCCTGACTTTC. Translation: CSAGQASSGANVLTF.

This rearrangement joins TRBV28 to TRBJ1-4; D uncertain. V lost 2 bases and J lost 4, with 14 bases in between. The germline gives CDR1 MDHEN, CDR2 SYDVKM. The CDR3 runs 16 residues. The CDR3, as DNA: TGTGCCAGCAGTTTAGAGGGTCGGGGAGGTAATGAAAAACTGTTTTTT. Protein sequence: CASSLEGRGGNEKLFF.

The J gene is TRBJ1-4, the V gene TRBV7-2; D is ambiguous. The V end lost 5 bases, the J end lost 7 bases, and 20 bases lay between the germline ends. The CDR3 has 16 amino acids. The germline CDR1 and CDR2 sequences are SGHTA and FQGNSA. CDR3 nucleotides: TGTGCCAGCAGCCTCTCCCGCAATATTGGGGTTGAAAAACTGTTTTTT. It translates to CASSLSRNIGVEKLFF.

This clone was seen a few times. The gene calls are TRBV5-1 and TRBJ2-5; tentative D call: TRBD1 (5 bases). V was clipped by 7 bases and J by 4 bases, with 11 bases between them. In germline, CDR1 is SGHRS, CDR2 YFSETQ. The CDR3 is 12 amino acids. The CDR3 nucleotides read TGCGCCAGCGGGCTAGGGGCAGAGACCCAGTACTTC. As protein: CASGLGAETQYF.

V is TRBV19 and J is TRBJ1-5; no firm D call. The CDR3 totals 15 residues. Germline V CDR1 and CDR2: LNHDA, SQIVND (reference sequence). V lost 4 bases to trimming and J lost 7 bases, with 17 bases between them. The DNA for the CDR3 is TGTGCCAGTAGTAAAGGGTCCAGTCGGAGGCAGCCCCAGCATTTT. Translated, it gives CASSKGSSRRQPQHF.

The rearrangement joins TRBV7-6 to TRBJ2-2; D not certain. V gave up 1 base and J gave up 6 bases, with 3 bases separating them. The CDR3 is made up of 12 amino acids. Germline lookup yields CDR1 SGHVS and CDR2 FNYEAQ. CDR3 in amino acids: CASSLGSGELFF. CDR3 nucleotides: TGTGCCAGCAGCTTAGGGTCCGGGGAGCTGTTTTTT.

In its sample, this clone was seen a few times. V gene TRBV7-2 combines with J gene TRBJ2-1; possible D gene TRBD2, 7 bases. Trimming took off 2 bases at V and 7 bases at J, with 24 bases between the two ends. The CDR3 length is 18 residues. The V gene's germline CDR1 is SGHTA and CDR2 FQGNSA. The CDR3 spells CASSLRWSGEGRKNEQFF. DNA of the CDR3: TGTGCCAGCAGCTTAAGGTGGTCAGGGGAGGGCCGGAAAAATGAGCAGTTCTTC.

The sample holds a few counts of this clone. The rearrangement uses TRBV11-2 and TRBJ2-3; D remains unclear. Germline assignment: CDR1 SGHAT and CDR2 FQNNGV. The V end was cut by 5 bases, the J end by 3 bases, with 12 bases between. There are 14 residues in the CDR3. CDR3 nucleotides: TGTGCCAGCAGCGTAGGCCATGAGACAGATACGCAGTATTTT. Translating gives CASSVGHETDTQYF.

The CDR3 coding sequence is TGTGCCAGCAGTTTTGGGGGGCTTACCTACGAGCAGTACTTC. Translating gives CASSFGGLTYEQYF. The rearrangement links TRBV28 to TRBJ2-7; TRBD1 or TRBD2 may be the D gene (6 bases each). The CDR3 consists of 14 residues. Germline V lookup: CDR1 MDHEN, CDR2 SYDVKM. Trimming pared 3 bases from V and 2 bases from J, leaving 11 bases between.

The CDR3, as DNA: TGTGCCAGCAGTTCCCGGATTGGGGGGGAGCCCCAGCATTTT. It codes for CASSSRIGGEPQHF. The rearrangement links TRBV6-6 to TRBJ1-5; possible D gene TRBD1, 5 bases. The CDR3 has 14 amino acids. V dropped 4 bases and J dropped 8 bases, with 15 bases sitting between them. Germline V CDR1 and CDR2: MNHNY, SVGAGI (reference sequence).

The rearrangement joins TRBV6-6 to TRBJ2-2, with D perhaps TRBD2 (6 bases). CDR1 MNHNY and CDR2 SVGAGI come from the germline V gene (reference sequence). CDR3 length equals 16 residues. The V gene lost 6 bases and the J gene lost 0 bases, with 14 bases spanning the gap. DNA for the CDR3: TGTGCCAGCAGCCGTGGTGGCGGGACGAACACCGGGGAGCTGTTTTTT. Its translation is CASSRGGGTNTGELFF.

CDR3 in amino acids: CASRQRQGAGYEQYF. The CDR3 DNA follows: TGTGCCAGCAGGCAGCGACAGGGAGCAGGGTACGAGCAGTACTTC. The chain is built from TRBV28 and TRBJ2-7, with TRBD1 matching over 7 bases. The V and J ends lost 6 bases and 4 bases, in that order; junction bases with no gene match: 12. The CDR3 totals 15 residues. In germline, CDR1 is MDHEN, CDR2 SYDVKM.

This clone has more than one count but fewer than ten. The chain employs TRBV6-6 and TRBJ1-5; D is perhaps TRBD1 (6 bases). Per germline, CDR1 MNHNY and CDR2 SVGAGI (reference sequence). This CDR3 is 12 amino acids long. The germline V and J ends were trimmed by 5 bases and 7 bases, with 9 bases remaining between them. CDR3 nucleotides: TGTGCCAGCAGTAGGGGGTTACAGCCCCAGCATTTT. This encodes CASSRGLQPQHF.

The sample holds a few counts of this clone. This chain's CDR3 is CASSLYRTATGELFF. CDR3 in DNA: TGTGCCAGCAGCTTATATAGGACAGCCACCGGGGAGCTGTTTTTT. This chain connects TRBV7-2 to TRBJ2-2; D perhaps matches TRBD1 (6 bases). The CDR3 is 15 amino acids. The germline V gene has CDR1 SGHTA and CDR2 FQGNSA. Trimming removed 2 bases from V and 4 bases from J, with 11 bases in between.

The V and J genes are TRBV21-1 and TRBJ1-1; the table's D call, TRBD1, has no DNA check behind it. TRBV21-1 is assigned pseudogene status. This CDR3 spans 16 amino acids. The CDR3 DNA reads as TGTGCCAGCCTGGGGCGGTTGGGCCGACTTTCCGGCGAAGCTTTCTTT. Protein sequence: CASLGRLGRLSGEAFF.